A selection of T cell receptor beta chains follows, all from one sample in a study of high-grade serous ovarian cancer treatment subgroups. Clones were sequenced by immunoSEQ multiplex PCR, and TCRdb holds only the in-frame ones, with some missing. In the table there are 8,800 or so clones, roughly 78% of which are singletons. The sequenced sample was tumor tissue. The receptors shown here come from a human donor with high-grade serous ovarian cancer. Each CDR3 is given with its conserved first and last residue. Fields, in order: D gene, V gene, J gene, clone size, CDR3 DNA, CDR3 protein. D genes are given only for firm matches. Part of the rows lack a size; the others show once, few, many or a class for expanded clones.

TRBD2	TRBV6-5	TRBJ2-7	few	TGTGCCAGCAGAATTAGCGGGAGCTCCTACGAGCAGTACTTC	CASRISGSSYEQYF
.	TRBV7-3	TRBJ2-3	.	TGTGCCAGCAGCTTAACAGCGAGCCCGGGCACAGATACGCAGTATTTT	CASSLTASPGTDTQYF
.	TRBV28	TRBJ2-7	.	TGTGCCAGCACCGCTCTAGGGGGATTTATGAAGTTCGAGCAGTACTTC	CASTALGGFMKFEQYF
.	TRBV11-2	TRBJ2-6	.	TGTGCCAGCAGCTTAACAGGGTCTAACGTCCTGACTTTC	CASSLTGSNVLTF
.	TRBV28	TRBJ1-1	once	TGTGCCAGCAGTTTAAACGCAGGCTTGAACACTGAAGCTTTCTTT	CASSLNAGLNTEAFF
.	TRBV4-1	TRBJ2-1	.	TGCGCCAGCAGCCAAGCTTTAACGACTATATCCTACAATGAGCAGTTCTTC	CASSQALTTISYNEQFF
.	TRBV7-9	TRBJ2-3	.	TGTGCCAGCAGCTTAGGGTCAGGGACCTCTAGCACAGATACGCAGTATTTT	CASSLGSGTSSTDTQYF
.	TRBV5-1	TRBJ2-7	.	TGCGCCAGCAGCTTGGAAAGGAACGAGCAGTACTTC	CASSLERNEQYF
.	TRBV18	TRBJ2-3	.	TGTGCCAGCTCACCTCTAGTATCAGATACGCAGTATTTT	CASSPLVSDTQYF
.	TRBV5-5	TRBJ2-1	.	TGTGCCAGCAGCTTGCGGTCCCTCCCCTACAATGAGCAGTTCTTC	CASSLRSLPYNEQFF
.	TRBV4-1	TRBJ1-5	.	TGCGCCAGCAGCCACGTGCGGGCAGATAGCAATCAGCCCCAGCATTTT	CASSHVRADSNQPQHF
TRBD1	TRBV19	TRBJ2-2	.	TGTGCCAGTATCTCGACAGGGGTCCTGAACACCGGGGAGCTGTTTTTT	CASISTGVLNTGELFF
TRBD1	TRBV14	TRBJ2-3	.	TGTGCCAGCAGTCGGGACAGGGCAGATACGCAGTATTTT	CASSRDRADTQYF
.	TRBV27	TRBJ2-7	.	TGTGCCAGCAGTTTCCGATTCGTGGGGCAGGGGCCCTACGAGCAGTACTTC	CASSFRFVGQGPYEQYF
.	TRBV2	TRBJ1-1	.	TGTGCCAGCAAAAAAAACAGTAAGGACACTGAAGCTTTCTTT	CASKKNSKDTEAFF
.	TRBV27	TRBJ2-7	few	TGTGCCAGCATAAACCAGGGTGGCGACGAGCAGTACTTC	CASINQGGDEQYF
.	TRBV18	TRBJ2-7	.	TGTGCCAGCTCACCAAACAGGGGACTCTACGAGCAGTACTTC	CASSPNRGLYEQYF
TRBD1	TRBV19	TRBJ1-1	.	TGTGCCAGTAGTGCTCCGGGACAGGGGGCGGGAGCTTTCTTT	CASSAPGQGAGAFF
.	TRBV5-1	TRBJ2-6	.	TGCGCCAGCAGCTTGGCCTCTGGTTCTGGGGCCAACGTCCTGACTTTC	CASSLASGSGANVLTF
.	TRBV28	TRBJ2-2	.	TGTGCCAGCAGCCCCAAGGGGTCCGGGGAGCTGTTTTTT	CASSPKGSGELFF
.	TRBV7-8	TRBJ2-5	.	TGTGCCAGCAGCTTACGGGGGCAGGGTGTCGAGACCCAGTACTTC	CASSLRGQGVETQYF
TRBD1	TRBV5-4	TRBJ1-6	once	TGTGCCAGCAGTCGGACAGGGCAAAATTCACCCCTCCACTTT	CASSRTGQNSPLHF
TRBD2	TRBV5-1	TRBJ2-6	.	TGCGCCAGCGGCGAGGCGGGAGGAGTTGGGGCCAACGTCCTGACTTTC	CASGEAGGVGANVLTF
.	TRBV25-1	TRBJ1-2	few	TGTGCCAGCAGTGCAGGGTGGGTTGGTTCTGTTGGCTACACCTTC	CASSAGWVGSVGYTF
TRBD1	TRBV23-1	TRBJ2-7	.	TGCGCCGCGGCGGGACAGGGGGCGCAGGGCGCTTACGAGCAGTACTTC	CAAAGQGAQGAYEQYF
TRBD1	TRBV6-6	TRBJ1-5	once	TGTGCCAGCAGTCCCAGACAGGGGCCATATCAGCCCCAGCATTTT	CASSPRQGPYQPQHF
TRBD1	TRBV19	TRBJ2-1	.	TGTGCCAGTAGTATATGGACAGGGGTCAATGAGCAGTTCTTC	CASSIWTGVNEQFF
TRBD2	TRBV27	TRBJ2-7	.	TGTGCCAGCAGCAAGGGACTAGCGGGAGGGAAGTGGTACGAGCAGTACTTC	CASSKGLAGGKWYEQYF
TRBD2	TRBV5-6	TRBJ2-7	.	TGTGCCAGCAGCAAGGGCCCGGGGGGGTACGAGCAGTACTTC	CASSKGPGGYEQYF
.	TRBV15	TRBJ1-1	once	TGTGCCACCAGCAGAGAGAAAGGCCAGAACACTGAAGCTTTCTTT	CATSREKGQNTEAFF
.	TRBV7-3	TRBJ2-3	.	TGTGCCAGCAGGCTCAATACAGGAGATACGCAGTATTTT	CASRLNTGDTQYF
.	TRBV9	TRBJ2-1	once	TGTGCCAGCAGCGTAGAAATTTACAATGAGCAGTTCTTC	CASSVEIYNEQFF
.	TRBV28	TRBJ1-4	few	TGTGCCAGTCGAAACCCGGGAGGCAGGGGTGAAAAACTGTTTTTT	CASRNPGGRGEKLFF
TRBD1	TRBV10-3	TRBJ2-1	.	TGTGCCATCAGACTATCCGGGACAGGGGACGACAATGAGCAGTTCTTC	CAIRLSGTGDDNEQFF
.	TRBV6-5	TRBJ1-4	.	TGTGCCAGCAGTAGGTCCGGGACATCTGAAAAACTGTTTTTT	CASSRSGTSEKLFF
TRBD2	TRBV19	TRBJ2-7	.	TGTGCCAGTAGTGCGAGTCTCAGCGGGGGTGAGCAGTACTTC	CASSASLSGGEQYF
.	TRBV9	TRBJ2-1	.	TGTGCCAGCAGCGTAGTGCAGTCCGGGGAAGAGCAGTTCTTC	CASSVVQSGEEQFF
TRBD1	TRBV14	TRBJ2-7	.	TGTGCCAGCAGCCTAAGACAGGGCTTGGACGAGCAGTACTTC	CASSLRQGLDEQYF
TRBD1	TRBV28	TRBJ1-3	.	TGTGCCAGCAGTCCTACACCGGGACAGTACTCTGGAAACACCATATATTTT	CASSPTPGQYSGNTIYF
.	TRBV6-9	TRBJ2-6	.	TGTGCCGGGTCCTGGGCACAGGAGATCTCTGGGGCCAACGTCCTGACTTTC	CAGSWAQEISGANVLTF
.	TRBV25-1	TRBJ2-3	once	TGTGCCAGCAGTCACAGTCCAGATACGCAGTATTTT	CASSHSPDTQYF
TRBD2	TRBV6-4	TRBJ2-1	.	TGTGCCAGCAGTGTACGACTAGCCAATGAGCAGTTCTTC	CASSVRLANEQFF